The 14 T cell receptor beta chains below come from one sample, sequenced in a study of blood T cell repertoires in COVID-19. Assay: immunoSEQ multiplex PCR; the TCRdb copy retains only in-frame clones and omits some. The repertoire holds around 300,000 clones, with around nine tenths as singletons. The sequenced material came from peripheral blood. Receptors were obtained from a woman aged 35 to 49 who had recovered from COVID-19.

This clone was recorded once. This chain uses TRBV6-5 with TRBJ1-6; 12 nucleotides agree with TRBD1. Unmatched junction bases numbered 4, after V lost 5 bases and J lost 11 bases. CDR1 and CDR2 (germline): MNHEY, SVGAGI. The CDR3 has 14 residues. In DNA, the CDR3 is TGTGCCAGCAGTCTGGGGACAGGGGGCCCACCCCTCCACTTT. This codes for CASSLGTGGPPLHF.

J is TRBJ2-7 and V is TRBV7-9; 8 bases are shared with TRBD2. The V gene's germline CDR1 is SEHNR and CDR2 FQNEAQ (reference sequence). The CDR3 totals 15 residues. V lost 5 bases to trimming and J lost 3 bases; unmatched junction nucleotides: 9. The CDR3 loop is CASSPYSGSIYEQYF. For the CDR3, the DNA is TGTGCCAGCAGCCCCTACAGCGGGAGTATCTACGAGCAGTACTTC. Full variable domain (remainder filled in from reference TRBV7-9 and TRBJ2-7): DTGVSQNPRHKITKRGQNVTFRCDPISEHNRLYWYRQTLGQGPEFLTYFQNEAQLEKSRLLSDRFSAERPKGSFSTLEIQRTEQGDSAMYLCASSPYSGSIYEQYFGPGTRLTVT.

The rearrangement links TRBV24-1 to TRBJ2-5; TRBD1 is a possible D gene (6 bases). Trimming pared 4 bases from V and 2 bases from J, leaving 10 bases between. The germline V gene encodes CDR1 KGHDR and CDR2 SFDVKD. The CDR3 is made up of 14 amino acids. The CDR3 here is CATSDAQGQETQYF. CDR3 DNA: TGTGCCACCAGTGACGCCCAGGGGCAAGAGACCCAGTACTTC.

The V gene is TRBV4-1, the J gene TRBJ2-5; 8 bases align to TRBD1. Germline V gives CDR1 MGHRA, CDR2 YSYEKL. This CDR3 has 16 amino acids. V lost 0 bases and J lost 2; bases outside the gene matches: 5. Written as DNA, the CDR3 is TGCGCCAGCAGCCAAGATTCAGGACAGGGTCAAGAGACCCAGTACTTC. As protein: CASSQDSGQGQETQYF.

This clone was counted between two and nine times. V usage is TRBV5-1 and J usage is TRBJ2-7, with 7 bases lining up with TRBD1. CDR3 length: 16 residues. Per the germline V gene, CDR1 is SGHRS and CDR2 is YFSETQ. V was clipped by 0 bases and J by 0 bases; unmatched bases: 6. The CDR3 loop reads CASSLGSGQVSYEQYF. The DNA of the CDR3 is TGCGCCAGCAGCTTGGGATCAGGACAGGTCTCCTACGAGCAGTACTTC.

The chain uses TRBV5-6 and TRBJ2-1, with D possibly matching TRBD1 (6 bases). CDR1 is SGHDT and CDR2 is YYEEEE in the germline V gene. The CDR3 totals 14 residues. Between the trimmed V and J ends, which lost 4 bases and 6 bases, there was a span of 14 bases. CDR3 loop: CASSGWTVGNEQFF. CDR3 nucleotides: TGTGCCAGCAGCGGGTGGACAGTGGGCAATGAGCAGTTCTTC. The full variable domain, with the rest looked up from reference TRBV5-6 and TRBJ2-1, is DAGVTQSPTHLIKTRGQQVTLRCSPKSGHDTVSWYQQALGQGPQFIFQYYEEEERQRGNFPDRFSGHQFPNYSSELNVNALLLGDSALYLCASSGWTVGNEQFFGPGTRLTVL.

V is TRBV28 and J is TRBJ2-1; possibly TRBD2 for D (5 bases). Trimming took off 6 bases at V and 12 bases at J, with 15 bases between the two ends. The length of the CDR3 is 12 residues. CDR1 MDHEN and CDR2 SYDVKM come from the germline V gene. CDR3 DNA sequence: TGTGCCAGCAGCCCAATGGACTCTAGGCAGTTCTTC. Residues: CASSPMDSRQFF.

The chain uses TRBV6-5 and TRBJ2-7; TRBD2 might be the D (6 bases). Germline lookup yields CDR1 MNHEY and CDR2 SVGAGI. With 2 bases removed from V and 3 bases from J, the gap between germline ends came to 14 bases. This CDR3 contains 15 residues. CDR3 in DNA: TGTGCCAGCAGTTACGGTGCGGGAAGATACTACGAGCAGTACTTC. It encodes CASSYGAGRYYEQYF.

This sequence joins TRBV12-3 or TRBV12-4 and TRBJ1-2; the D gene is possibly TRBD1 (5 bases). This CDR3 has 13 amino acids. V was clipped by 4 bases and J by 5 bases, with 11 bases between them. Here the CDR3 reads CASSSGTVYGYTF. The CDR3 nucleotides are TGTGCCAGCAGTTCCGGGACTGTTTATGGCTACACCTTC.

This clone was counted only a few times. The genes are TRBV2 and TRBJ1-4; maybe TRBD1 (5 bases). The CDR3 has 13 amino acids. V lost 3 bases and J lost 8, with 10 bases in between. Germline V gene lookup returns CDR1 SNHLY and CDR2 FYNNEI. The CDR3 sequence: CASSDQGREKLFF. DNA for the CDR3: TGTGCCAGCAGTGACCAGGGTCGAGAAAAACTGTTTTTT.

V and J are TRBV3-1 (or the pseudogene TRBV3-2) and TRBJ1-2; possibly TRBD1 for D (5 bases). V dropped 4 bases and J dropped 2 bases, with 17 bases sitting between them. Looked up from germline, CDR1 is LGHDT and CDR2 is YNNKEL (reference sequence). CDR3 length: 16 amino acids. CDR3 DNA sequence: TGTGCCAGCAGCCCCCCCGTGGCAGGGCGAAACTATGGCTACACCTTC. Protein: CASSPPVAGRNYGYTF.

V is TRBV21-1 and J is TRBJ1-3; the table's D call, TRBD1, has no DNA check behind it. TRBV21-1 is tagged as a pseudogene. The CDR3 covers 17 residues. The CDR3 loop is CASSKGTGGRSGNTIYF. The CDR3 DNA follows: TGTGCCAGCAGCAAAGGGACAGGGGGAAGGTCTGGAAACACCATATATTTT.

The rearrangement uses TRBV30 and TRBJ1-2; D unclear. The CDR3 length is 12 residues. Trimming took 7 bases from V and 4 from J, leaving 13 bases between them. The germline V gene has CDR1 GTSNPN and CDR2 SVGIG (reference sequence). For the CDR3, the DNA is TGTGCCTCTTCCGTCGCTATCTATGGCTACACCTTC. Its protein product is CASSVAIYGYTF.

The chain recombines TRBV18 with TRBJ2-7; no definite D call. The V gene lost 0 bases and the J gene lost 5 bases, with 11 bases spanning the gap. In germline, CDR1 is KGHSH, CDR2 LQKENI. The CDR3 is 14 amino acids. Here the CDR3 DNA reads TGTGCCAGCTCACCACCGGTTACCACTCACGAGCAGTACTTC. Protein product: CASSPPVTTHEQYF.